A selection of T cell receptor beta chains follows, all from one sample in a study of a mutant IDH1 vaccine in newly diagnosed glioma. TCRdb's table, derived via immunoSEQ multiplex PCR, lists solely in-frame clones and lacks some. The sample has 110,000 or so clones, under 90% seen once. Which antigens these TCRs recognize remains unknown. Sequencing was performed on PBMCs, taken from a glioma patient whose treatment included an IDH1 peptide vaccine. Receptors originate from a woman aged 45-65 years with glioma. CDR3s leave out the opening cysteine and the closing phenylalanine or tryptophan. The D gene is left open where the match is weak.

TRBV5-6	TRBD1	ASSFPSGTGGSPLH
TRBV5-1	TRBD1	ASSQTYDRAEAF
TRBV30	-	AWSVRETQY
TRBV30	-	AWSDAGSPYEQY
TRBV19	-	ATTDRNTEAF
TRBV28	-	ASSLLPIDYGYT
TRBV15	-	ATSRLDPADTQY
TRBV10-1	TRBD2	ASRPTSGGRNTGELF
TRBV11-2	-	ASSLGENEQY
TRBV5-8	TRBD2	ASSLGGRARETQY
TRBV29-1	-	SVRGEAGANYGYT
TRBV6-5	TRBD2	ASKSGDSYEQY
TRBV5-4	TRBD1	ASSPDRGRETRY
TRBV2	-	ASREQGPTYGYT
TRBV19	-	ASHLGSSNTGELF
TRBV2	-	ASSGWGLLPYEQY
TRBV5-4	TRBD1	ASTLDRANSPLH
TRBV30	TRBD1	ASWKGANNEQF
TRBV4-1	-	ASSQEPNHPNYGYT
TRBV11-3	-	ASSPGRGSYEQY
TRBV11-2	-	ASSSIQGMKLF
TRBV6-5	-	ASTRGLPGLDEQF
TRBV9	-	ASSVEGLSSYEQY
TRBV7-3	-	ASSLRAGEQF
TRBV4-1	TRBD2	ASSQEKREGYEQY
TRBV10-1	TRBD2	ASSPGLAGGWDTQY
TRBV7-9	-	ASSLDRRDGYNEQF
TRBV7-9	-	ASSQGGEKLF
TRBV19	-	ATKSVQENEKLF
TRBV7-3	TRBD1	ASSDDRGSYEQY
TRBV27	-	ASSSVPGTEAF
TRBV30	-	AWLVSANTEAF
TRBV5-1	-	ASSPGTSYGYT
TRBV28	-	ASSLIGKEETQY
TRBV9	-	ASSVVSDSPGNTIY
TRBV9	TRBD1	ASSTGDRGRRGNEQF
TRBV18	-	ASSSNTEAF
TRBV19	TRBD2	ASSIRAGDFHEQF
TRBV5-1	-	ASSFGTYQETQY
TRBV30	-	AWSLRVTEAF
TRBV28	-	ASSFPFRAWNPSSYEQY
TRBV29-1	-	SALRGLGETQY
TRBV6-6	-	ASSAPDFMDEQF
TRBV6-1	-	ASSEGGARGSPLH
TRBV5-1	-	ASRYVRDTTDTQY
TRBV28	-	ASSLGGSARGYT
TRBV10-3	-	AIPNAGTWDGYT
TRBV19	TRBD1	ASSQGGGTEAF
TRBV7-8	-	ASSLDWNQPQH
TRBV4-1	-	ASSQVGTYEQY
TRBV18	-	ASSPPRSGSRQETQY
TRBV2	-	ASRDRGDLTDTQY
TRBV12-5	-	ASARVNTGELF
TRBV10-3	-	ANQAERVLNIQY
TRBV2	TRBD2	ASPLVPGRDNEQF
TRBV29-1	TRBD2	SVSSSGRTGWGELF
TRBV10-3	TRBD1	AITSGQGAGILGYT
TRBV15	-	ATSRGRGSGANVLT
TRBV28	TRBD2	ASSLFGLVYEQY
TRBV9	-	ASTLLDDTEAF